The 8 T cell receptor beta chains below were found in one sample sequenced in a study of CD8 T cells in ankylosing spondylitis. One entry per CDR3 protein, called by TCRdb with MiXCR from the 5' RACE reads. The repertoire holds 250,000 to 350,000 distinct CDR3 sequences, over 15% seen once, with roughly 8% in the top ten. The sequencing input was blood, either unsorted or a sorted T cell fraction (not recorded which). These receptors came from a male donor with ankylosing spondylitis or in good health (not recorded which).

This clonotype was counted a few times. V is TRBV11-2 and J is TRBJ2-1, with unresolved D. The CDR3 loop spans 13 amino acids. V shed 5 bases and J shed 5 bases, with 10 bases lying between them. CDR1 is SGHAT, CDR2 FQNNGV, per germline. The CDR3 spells CASSIRMDNEQFF. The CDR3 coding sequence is TGTGCCAGCAGCATAAGGATGGACAATGAGCAGTTCTTC.

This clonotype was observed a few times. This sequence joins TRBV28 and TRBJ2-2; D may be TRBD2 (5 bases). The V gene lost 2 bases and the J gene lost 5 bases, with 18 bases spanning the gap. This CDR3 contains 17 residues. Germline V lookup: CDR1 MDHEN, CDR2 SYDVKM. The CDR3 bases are TGTGCCAGCAGTTTAGAGCCCGGGGTAGGCCAAACCGGGGAGCTGTTTTTT. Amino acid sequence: CASSLEPGVGQTGELFF. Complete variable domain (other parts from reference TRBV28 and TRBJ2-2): DVKVTQSSRYLVKRTGEKVFLECVQDMDHENMFWYRQDPGLGLRLIYFSYDVKMKEKGDIPEGYSVSREKKERFSLILESASTNQTSMYLCASSLEPGVGQTGELFFGEGSRLTVL.

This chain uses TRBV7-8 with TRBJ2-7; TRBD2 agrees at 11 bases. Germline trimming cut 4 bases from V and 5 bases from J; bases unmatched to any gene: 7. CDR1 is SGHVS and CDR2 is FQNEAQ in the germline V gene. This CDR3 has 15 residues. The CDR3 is CASSSQGTSGNEQYV. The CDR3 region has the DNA TGTGCCAGCAGCTCACAAGGGACTAGCGGTAACGAGCAGTACGTC.

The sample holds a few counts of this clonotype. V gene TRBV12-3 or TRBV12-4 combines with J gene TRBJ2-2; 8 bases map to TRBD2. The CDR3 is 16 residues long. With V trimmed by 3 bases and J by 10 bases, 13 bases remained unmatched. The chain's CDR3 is CASSFTGGPGFEELFF. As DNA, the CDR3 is TGTGCCAGCAGTTTTACGGGAGGGCCTGGTTTTGAGGAGCTGTTTTTT.

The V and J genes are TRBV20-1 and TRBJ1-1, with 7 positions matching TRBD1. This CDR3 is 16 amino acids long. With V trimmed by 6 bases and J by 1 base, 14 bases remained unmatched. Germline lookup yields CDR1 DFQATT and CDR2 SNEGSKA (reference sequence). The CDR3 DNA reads TGCAGTGCCGCACGCCCGGTGACAGGGCAGAACACTGAAGCTTTCTTT. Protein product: CSAARPVTGQNTEAFF.

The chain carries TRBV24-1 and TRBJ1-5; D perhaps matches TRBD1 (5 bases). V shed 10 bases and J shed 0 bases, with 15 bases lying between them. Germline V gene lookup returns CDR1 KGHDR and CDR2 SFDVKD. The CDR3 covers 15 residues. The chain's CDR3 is CATSGTSNSNQPQHF. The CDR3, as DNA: TGTGCCACATCTGGGACTTCGAATAGCAATCAGCCCCAGCATTTT.

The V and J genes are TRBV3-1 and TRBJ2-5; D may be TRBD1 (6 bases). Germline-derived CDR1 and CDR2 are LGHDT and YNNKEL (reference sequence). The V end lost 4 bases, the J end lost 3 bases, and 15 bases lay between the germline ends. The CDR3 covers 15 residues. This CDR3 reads CASSPGVMREETQYF. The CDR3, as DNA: TGTGCCAGCAGCCCAGGGGTAATGAGGGAAGAGACCCAGTACTTC.

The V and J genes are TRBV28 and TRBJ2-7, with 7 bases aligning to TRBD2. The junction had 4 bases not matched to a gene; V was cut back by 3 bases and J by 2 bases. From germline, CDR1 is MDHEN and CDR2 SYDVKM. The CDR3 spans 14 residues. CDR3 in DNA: TGTGCCAGCAGTTTCCGGACTAGTCCCTACGAGCAGTACGTC. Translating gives CASSFRTSPYEQYV.